What follows describes a single T cell receptor beta chain. What it binds is unknown. V was clipped by 4 bases and J by 8 bases; unmatched bases: 5. Per germline, CDR1 SQVTM and CDR2 ANQGSEA. The CDR3 extends over 13 amino acids. Sequencing targeted expressed TCRB transcripts, as all isolated RNA had been reverse transcribed. Clones were read by immunoSEQ multiplex PCR, and TCRdb kept only the in-frame ones, dropping some. Of over 600,000 clones in the sample, around 11% are singletons; the top ten hold around 0.12%. The data originate from a study of beta chain features in type 1 diabetes. Overall study: Age, gender and cell yields were similar between patients and healthy donors. Study observations and caveats: VDJ junctions sequenced from type 1 diabetes patients showed fewer insertions and more deletions. Moderate but significant shortening of TCRB CDR3s was recorded in all four CD4+ subsets from Type 1 diabetes patients.

A heparinised blood draw that averaged approximately 120 mL was obtained once from each donor. This chain joins TRBV29-1 and TRBJ2-1, with 10 nucleotides matching TRBD2. The sequence was obtained from a man aged 25-45 years with type 1 diabetes. The material sequenced was naive CD4+ T cells from blood. The CDR3 sequence: CSVVSGGAYEQFF. Written as DNA, the CDR3 is TGCAGCGTTGTAAGCGGGGGGGCATATGAGCAGTTCTTC.